This passage covers 27 T cell receptor beta chains from one sample sequenced in a study of OX40 agonist ivuxolimab in advanced cancers. Assay used: immunoSEQ multiplex PCR; TCRdb lists only in-frame clones, some missing. Among approximately 60,000 clones listed, roughly 88% were seen once. This specimen was CD4+ or CD8+ T cells sorted from blood, taken in a trial of the OX40 agonist ivuxolimab. These receptors were collected from an adult with an advanced solid tumor such as melanoma, head and neck, liver or kidney cancer.

The rearrangement joins TRBV28 to TRBJ2-1; 10 nucleotides agree with TRBD2. The CDR3 extends over 14 amino acids. Germline V gene data show CDR1 as MDHEN and CDR2 as SYDVKM. J lost 8 bases, V lost 7 bases, and 8 bases had no gene match. The CDR3 coding sequence is TGTGCCAGCACGCTACTAGCGGGAAGGCATGAGCAGTTCTTC. Its translation is CASTLLAGRHEQFF.

The chain couples TRBV4-1 to TRBJ1-2; D ambiguous. From germline, CDR1 is MGHRA and CDR2 YSYEKL. The CDR3 loop spans 15 amino acids. Deletions cut 0 bases from V and 6 bases from J, with 14 bases between. This CDR3 reads CASSQDGSYEDGYTF. CDR3 sequence (DNA): TGCGCCAGCAGCCAAGACGGGTCCTATGAGGATGGCTACACCTTC.

The J gene is TRBJ1-2, the V gene TRBV2; D gene unclear. The V and J ends lost 2 bases and 4 bases respectively, with 8 bases between them. Germline V gene data show CDR1 as SNHLY and CDR2 as FYNNEI. CDR3 length equals 13 residues. CDR3 in amino acids: CASSEFGPYGYTF. The CDR3 bases are TGTGCCAGCAGTGAATTCGGTCCCTATGGCTACACCTTC.

CDR3 sequence: CASSQSIGSGADTQYF. The CDR3, as DNA: TGCGCCAGCAGTCAATCAATCGGATCCGGGGCAGATACGCAGTATTTT. This chain joins TRBV23-1 and TRBJ2-3; possible D gene TRBD2, 5 bases. TRBV23-1 is an open reading frame, and its role is uncertain. CDR3 length: 16 residues. V shed 0 bases and J shed 4 bases, with 14 bases lying between them.

V is TRBV6-5 and J is TRBJ1-5, with D perhaps TRBD1 (6 bases). The CDR3 sequence is 15 residues long. The germline V gene encodes CDR1 MNHEY and CDR2 SVGAGI. Trimming shortened V by 5 bases and J by 2 bases, and 13 bases separated the two germline ends. Written as DNA, the CDR3 is TGTGCCAGCAGTACAGGGTCGGGCGGCAATCAGCCCCAGCATTTT. Protein product: CASSTGSGGNQPQHF.

This rearrangement joins TRBV9 to TRBJ2-2, with 16 bases fitting TRBD2. Germline CDR1 SGDLS, CDR2 YYNGEE. V gave up 0 bases and J gave up 6 bases; unmatched junction bases: 8. CDR3 length: 19 amino acids. CDR3 residues: CASSVGGLAGGPGSGELFF. The CDR3 DNA sequence: TGTGCCAGCAGCGTAGGGGGACTAGCGGGAGGGCCTGGTTCCGGGGAGCTGTTTTTT.

This chain uses TRBV27 with TRBJ2-7; D not certain. Trimming shortened V by 3 bases and J by 0 bases, and 6 bases separated the two germline ends. Germline V CDR1 and CDR2: MNHEY, SMNVEV (reference sequence). The CDR3 has 13 residues. For the CDR3, the DNA is TGTGCCAGCAGTTTTGACGCCTCCTACGAGCAGTACTTC. This translates into CASSFDASYEQYF.

The V and J genes are TRBV5-1 and TRBJ2-1; D unclear. V gave up 1 base and J gave up 8 bases, with 13 bases separating them. The germline CDR1 and CDR2 sequences are SGHRS and YFSETQ. CDR3 size: 14 residues. The CDR3 nucleotides are TGCGCCAGCAGCTTGATACAGCCTACGGATGAGCAGTTCTTC. Its translation is CASSLIQPTDEQFF.

The J gene is TRBJ2-3, the V gene TRBV28; D remains ambiguous. The length of the CDR3 is 14 residues. CDR1 is MDHEN, CDR2 SYDVKM, per germline. V dropped 7 bases and J dropped 0 bases, with 11 bases sitting between them. CDR3 in amino acids: CASKETPSTDTQYF. The CDR3 region has the DNA TGTGCCAGCAAGGAGACACCGAGCACAGATACGCAGTATTTT.

The chain combines TRBV27 with TRBJ2-7; 7 nucleotides agree with TRBD1. The trim removed 4 bases at V and 5 bases at J, leaving 8 bases unmatched. The V gene's germline CDR1 is MNHEY and CDR2 SMNVEV (reference sequence). The CDR3 is 14 amino acids. DNA of the CDR3: TGTGCCAGCAGTTATAAGACAGGGAACGACGAGCAGTACTTC. Its translation is CASSYKTGNDEQYF.

The chain recombines TRBV28 with TRBJ2-2; 8 bases fit TRBD2. The V gene's germline CDR1 is MDHEN and CDR2 SYDVKM. The CDR3 runs 15 residues. Trimming cost V 2 bases and J 4 bases; bases outside gene matches: 3. CDR3 sequence reads: CASSLAGGVTGELFF. The DNA for the CDR3 is TGTGCCAGCAGTTTAGCGGGGGGAGTCACCGGGGAGCTGTTTTTT. Looking up the rest from reference TRBV28 and TRBJ2-2 gives the full variable domain: DVKVTQSSRYLVKRTGEKVFLECVQDMDHENMFWYRQDPGLGLRLIYFSYDVKMKEKGDIPEGYSVSREKKERFSLILESASTNQTSMYLCASSLAGGVTGELFFGEGSRLTVL.

The rearrangement links TRBV5-1 to TRBJ1-2; no reliable D call. Trimming stripped 3 bases from V and 2 bases from J, with 17 bases between. Germline values: CDR1 SGHRS, CDR2 YFSETQ. The CDR3 is made up of 16 amino acids. CDR3 sequence: CASSSDEGSRNYGYTF. The CDR3 DNA follows: TGCGCCAGCAGCTCGGACGAGGGCTCCAGGAACTATGGCTACACCTTC.

V and J are TRBV14 and TRBJ2-5, with D unresolved. The CDR3 is made up of 15 amino acids. Germline loops: CDR1 SGHDN, CDR2 FVKESK. Trimming cost V 0 bases and J 2 bases, with 10 bases left between them. The CDR3, as DNA: TGTGCCAGCAGCCAAGAAGTCACAGCACAAGAGACCCAGTACTTC. Its protein product is CASSQEVTAQETQYF.

This sequence joins TRBV6-1 and TRBJ2-7; no clear D. V lost 1 base and J lost 3, with 10 bases in between. The CDR3 extends over 14 amino acids. Looked up from germline, CDR1 is MNHNS and CDR2 is SASEGT. CDR3 in DNA: TGTGCCAGCAGTGAAGAGGCTGGTATCTACGAGCAGTACGTC. It encodes CASSEEAGIYEQYV.

V is TRBV9 and J is TRBJ2-2, with D perhaps matching TRBD1 (6 bases). Germline CDR1 is SGDLS and CDR2 is YYNGEE. The CDR3 has 14 residues. The V gene lost 0 bases and the J gene lost 3 bases, with 6 bases spanning the gap. CDR3 loop: CASSVEGDTGELFF. The CDR3 DNA reads as TGTGCCAGCAGCGTAGAGGGGGACACCGGGGAGCTGTTTTTT. The full variable domain, with the rest looked up from reference TRBV9 and TRBJ2-2, is DSGVTQTPKHLITATGQRVTLRCSPRSGDLSVYWYQQSLDQGLQFLIQYYNGEERAKGNILERFSAQQFPDLHSELNLSSLELGDSALYFCASSVEGDTGELFFGEGSRLTVL.

The chain joins TRBV16 to TRBJ1-2, with D possibly being TRBD1 (5 bases). V lost 3 bases to trimming and J lost 12 bases, with 11 bases between them. Germline assignment: CDR1 KGHSY and CDR2 FQNENV. This CDR3 has 11 amino acids. CDR3 residues: CASSHGHGDTF. The CDR3 nucleotides read TGTGCCAGCAGCCACGGACACGGGGACACCTTC.

This sequence joins TRBV2 and TRBJ2-7; weak D call: TRBD2 (7 bases). Trimming stripped 4 bases from V and 1 base from J, with 11 bases between. The V gene's germline CDR1 is SNHLY and CDR2 FYNNEI. The length of the CDR3 is 14 residues. As DNA, the CDR3 is TGTGCCAGCAGTGCGGGGGGCCGATCCTACGAGCAGTACGTC. It translates to CASSAGGRSYEQYV.

This clone occurred once. The chain links TRBV5-1 to TRBJ2-3, with D perhaps matching TRBD1 or TRBD2 (6 bases each). V was pared by 0 bases and J by 14 bases, with 19 bases between. The CDR3 totals 14 residues. Per the germline V gene, CDR1 is SGHRS and CDR2 is YFSETQ. CDR3: CASSLDPGALELYF. In nucleotides, the CDR3 is TGCGCCAGCAGCTTGGATCCGGGGGCTCTGGAGCTGTATTTT.

This chain links TRBV7-2 with TRBJ1-6; D is undetermined. Trimming cost V 1 base and J 14 bases, with 12 bases left between them. The V gene's germline CDR1 is SGHTA and CDR2 FQGNSA. The CDR3 is 13 residues long. CDR3 nucleotides: TGTGCCAGCAGCTTAGAAGTAGGCTGGACCCTCCACTTT. This gives the protein CASSLEVGWTLHF.

This clone was seen just once. V gene TRBV4-3 combines with J gene TRBJ1-2; D may be TRBD1 (5 bases). Trimming removed 4 bases at V and 8 bases at J, with 14 bases between. CDR1 and CDR2 from the germline V gene are LGHNA and YSLEER. The CDR3 length is 13 residues. The CDR3 region is CASSLSWGSGYTF. In DNA form, the CDR3 reads TGCGCCAGCAGCCTCTCCTGGGGGAGCGGCTACACCTTC.

This sequence joins TRBV2 and TRBJ1-1; D not resolved. The CDR3 has 17 residues. Trimming took off 3 bases at V and 0 bases at J, with 17 bases between the two ends. CDR1 is SNHLY and CDR2 is FYNNEI in the germline V gene. CDR3 bases: TGTGCCAGCAGTGATCGGGCAGCATACAGATTGAACACTGAAGCTTTCTTT. Its translation: CASSDRAAYRLNTEAFF. Full variable domain (rest looked up from reference TRBV2 and TRBJ1-1): EPEVTQTPSHQVTQMGQEVILRCVPISNHLYFYWYRQILGQKVEFLVSFYNNEISEKSEIFDDQFSVERPDGSNFTLKIRSTKLEDSAMYFCASSDRAAYRLNTEAFFGQGTRLTVV.

The V gene is TRBV6-6, the J gene TRBJ2-3, with TRBD1 matching 12 bases. V trimming: 7 bases; J trimming: 6 bases; junction bases outside the gene matches: 8. This CDR3 spans 15 amino acids. Germline CDR1 MNHNY, CDR2 SVGAGI (reference sequence). CDR3 loop: CASTLGQGARDTQYF. The CDR3 nucleotides read TGTGCCAGCACCCTGGGACAGGGGGCAAGGGATACGCAGTATTTT.

V and J are TRBV6-1 and TRBJ1-1, with D possibly matching TRBD1 (5 bases). The ends were cut back, 3 bases at V and 6 bases at J, with 14 bases in the middle. Germline CDR1 MNHNS, CDR2 SASEGT. The length of the CDR3 is 14 residues. CDR3: CASSDRGFNAEAFF. The CDR3 DNA reads as TGTGCCAGCAGTGACCGGGGCTTCAACGCTGAAGCTTTCTTT.

The rearrangement joins TRBV11-2 to TRBJ2-7; TRBD1 matches at 8 bases. V lost 1 base to trimming and J lost 3 bases; unmatched junction nucleotides: 2. Germline V gene lookup returns CDR1 SGHAT and CDR2 FQNNGV. The CDR3 loop spans 14 amino acids. The CDR3: CASSLGTGIYEQYF. CDR3 sequence (DNA): TGTGCCAGCAGCTTAGGGACAGGGATCTACGAGCAGTACTTC. The full variable domain, completed using reference TRBV11-2 and TRBJ2-7, is EAGVAQSPRYKIIEKRQSVAFWCNPISGHATLYWYQQILGQGPKLLIQFQNNGVVDDSQLPKDRFSAERLKGVDSTLKIQPAKLEDSAVYLCASSLGTGIYEQYFGPGTRLTVT.

The chain uses TRBV7-2 and TRBJ2-2, with D possibly matching TRBD2 (5 bases). There are 16 residues in the CDR3. The germline V gene encodes CDR1 SGHTA and CDR2 FQGNSA. Between the trimmed V and J ends, which lost 1 base and 2 bases, there was a span of 11 bases. CDR3 in amino acids: CASSLDAGHNTGELFF. In DNA form, the CDR3 reads TGTGCCAGCAGCTTAGACGCGGGTCATAACACCGGGGAGCTGTTTTTT.

Comments on this clone: The junction and the germline gene differ at one end; a read error may be behind it. The CDR3: CATSLGYGTQLGKNTEAFF. The CDR3 bases are TGTGCCACTAGTCTCGGATACGGGACACAATTAGGAAAGAACACTGAAGCTTTCTTT. The chain joins TRBV19 to TRBJ1-1, with D maybe TRBD1 (6 bases). The CDR3 runs to 19 residues. CDR1 and CDR2 from the germline V gene are LNHDA and SQIVND (reference sequence).

This clone was counted only a few times. The rearrangement uses TRBV28 and TRBJ1-1; D is possibly TRBD1 (6 bases). V gave up 7 bases and J gave up 9 bases, with 15 bases separating them. This CDR3 has 12 residues. Germline CDR1 is MDHEN and CDR2 is SYDVKM. CDR3 nucleotide sequence: TGTGCCAGCACCCCAGGGGAGGTCAAAGCTTTCTTT. Residues: CASTPGEVKAFF. The entire variable domain, with the rest obtained from reference TRBV28 and TRBJ1-1, is as follows: DVKVTQSSRYLVKRTGEKVFLECVQDMDHENMFWYRQDPGLGLRLIYFSYDVKMKEKGDIPEGYSVSREKKERFSLILESASTNQTSMYLCASTPGEVKAFFGQGTRLTVV.